The clone carrying this TCR beta chain is labeled medium-sized based on frequency. Its antigen is not known. This sample was included in a study of T cell clusters in autoimmune cytopenias. Each sample's input was approximately 0.25 ug genomic DNA, 35,000 to 40,000 genome equivalents. This CDR3 contains 16 residues. The germline V gene has CDR1 DFQATT and CDR2 SNEGSKA (reference sequence). Study-wide results and limits: Physiological T cell clusters of healthy donors were apparently absent in primary autoimmune cytopenia patients. Functional roles of the in silico T cell clusters still await experimental validation. TRB repertoire shifts in secondary cytopenia and chronic lymphocytic leukemia mostly reflected lymphoma, not autoimmunity.

One tube held mixed TRB-A and TRB-B primer pools for touch-down PCR. TCRdb re-called the multiplex PCR reads and catalogs CDR3 proteins one per entry, DNA excluded. The table for this sample gives approximately 5,600 distinct CDR3 sequences. The source of this sequence is a human donor with an autoimmune cytopenia or autoimmune hepatitis (not recorded which). The sample comprised peripheral blood. The chain is built from TRBV20-1 and TRBJ2-5; TCRdb's assignment of TRBD2 cannot be checked, as there is no DNA. The CDR3: CSAMVGLAGVGETQYF.